A single T cell receptor beta chain is shown here with its context. Its matching antigen is unknown. These data originate in a study of shared clonotypes between healthy human individuals. For the study at large: The people who gave samples were two women and a few men aged 18 to 49.

TCRdb's table, derived via immunoSEQ multiplex PCR, lists solely in-frame clones and lacks some. The sample carries millions of clones, 85% to 95% recorded once. Study-level points and caveats: Clonotype sharing among the donors was expected to vary with sequencing depth. All-four-donor shared clonotypes had higher generation probabilities than non-shared clonotypes did.

The sequenced sample was naive CD4+ T cells sorted from blood. Subset specified: CD45RA+ positively selected. This clonotype originated in a man in his late teens or twenties in good health.

The chain's CDR3 is CATSRDGASLNELFF. In nucleotides, the CDR3 is TGTGCCACCAGCAGAGACGGGGCTAGTTTGAACGAGCTGTTTTTT. The chain recombines TRBV15 with TRBJ2-2; D is tentatively TRBD1 or TRBD2 (5 bases each). CDR1 LNHNV and CDR2 YYDKDF come from the germline V gene (reference sequence). Trimming removed 0 bases from V and 11 bases from J, with 16 bases in between. The length of the CDR3 is 15 residues. The whole variable domain, filled in from reference TRBV15 and TRBJ2-2, reads DAMVIQNPRYQVTQFGKPVTLSCSQTLNHNVMYWYQQKSSQAPKLLFHYYDKDFNNEADTPDNFQSRRPNTSFCFLDIRSPGLGDTAMYLCATSRDGASLNELFFGEGSRLTVL.